These T cell receptor beta chains were read from a single sample in a study of shared clonotypes between healthy human individuals. TCRdb's table, derived via immunoSEQ multiplex PCR, lists solely in-frame clones and lacks some. The sample carries hundreds of thousands of clones, roughly 95% recorded once. The sequencing sample was made of naive CD4+ T cells sorted from blood. These receptors were collected from a woman aged 30 to 39 in good health. Each CDR3 is given with its conserved first and last residue. Each record gives: D gene, clone size, V gene, J gene, CDR3 DNA, CDR3 protein. The D gene is left open where the match is weak. Not all rows give a size; the values are once, few, many and, for expanded clones, a class.

-	-	TRBV19	TRBJ1-1	TGTGCCAGTAGTTTAGCGACAGTGAACACTGAAGCTTTCTTT	CASSLATVNTEAFF
-	-	TRBV6-1	TRBJ1-5	TGTGCCAGCAGAGGTTCGGGGGAAAATCAGCCCCAGCATTTT	CASRGSGENQPQHF
TRBD1	-	TRBV27	TRBJ2-7	TGTGCCAGCGCAGACAGGGGTTGGTCCTACGAGCAGTACTTC	CASADRGWSYEQYF
-	-	TRBV5-3	TRBJ1-1	TGTGCCAGAAGCGGTCGATATGCGGGGGACACTGAAGCTTTCTTT	CARSGRYAGDTEAFF
TRBD2	-	TRBV9	TRBJ2-2	TGTGCCAGCAGCGTTAGCGGGAGGCCCACCGGGGAGCTGTTTTTT	CASSVSGRPTGELFF
TRBD1	-	TRBV5-1	TRBJ2-7	TGCGCCAGCAGCTTGGTCTACAGGGGAAGAGACGAGCAGTACTTC	CASSLVYRGRDEQYF
TRBD1	-	TRBV27	TRBJ1-5	TGTGCCAGCCGGGACAGGGGGCTTGGCAATCAGCCCCAGCATTTT	CASRDRGLGNQPQHF
TRBD1	-	TRBV5-1	TRBJ1-1	TGCGCCAGCAGCTTACCGGACAGGGATGGTACTGAAGCTTTCTTT	CASSLPDRDGTEAFF
TRBD1	-	TRBV19	TRBJ2-7	TGTGCCAGTATGGGAAACAGGGGACCACTCTACGAGCAGTACTTC	CASMGNRGPLYEQYF
-	-	TRBV7-8	TRBJ2-7	TGTGCCAGCAGCGGGCGCGGGGGCGGGGTCTACGAGCAGTACTTC	CASSGRGGGVYEQYF
TRBD1	-	TRBV28	TRBJ1-2	TGTGCCAGCAGTCCTCGGACAGGCTATGGCTACACCTTC	CASSPRTGYGYTF
TRBD2	-	TRBV5-1	TRBJ2-5	TGCGCCAGCAGCCCGGGACTAGCGGGAGGGCGCCAAGAGACCCAGTACTTC	CASSPGLAGGRQETQYF
-	once	TRBV29-1	TRBJ2-5	TGCAGCGTTGAAGAACAGACCCAAGAGACCCAGTACTTC	CSVEEQTQETQYF
-	few	TRBV5-1	TRBJ1-2	TGCGCCAGCAGCCAGGACAGCTACTATGGCTACACCTTC	CASSQDSYYGYTF
-	-	TRBV5-6	TRBJ2-7	TGTGCCAGCAGCTTGGTGGGAGCGATTTACGAGCAGTACTTC	CASSLVGAIYEQYF
-	-	TRBV21-1	TRBJ2-7	TGTGCCAGCAGCACTGGGACGGGGTGGTACGAGCAGTACTTC	CASSTGTGWYEQYF
TRBD2	-	TRBV9	TRBJ2-2	TGTGCCAGCAGCGTACGAGCGGGAGCCGGGGAGCTGTTTTTT	CASSVRAGAGELFF
TRBD2	-	TRBV5-1	TRBJ2-7	TGCGCCAGCAGCTTGTTTTGGGGACTAGCGGGGGAGGGGTCCGAGCAGTACTTC	CASSLFWGLAGEGSEQYF
-	once	TRBV11-2	TRBJ2-2	TGTGCCAGCAGCAGAGACGGACTTGGCACCGGGGAGCTGTTTTTT	CASSRDGLGTGELFF
-	-	TRBV4-1	TRBJ2-7	TGCGCCAGGACATCACAGGGCGGGCCCTACGAGCAGTACTTC	CARTSQGGPYEQYF
-	-	TRBV29-1	TRBJ2-7	TGCAGCGTTGAAGATCGTAACGAGCAGTACTTC	CSVEDRNEQYF
-	-	TRBV28	TRBJ2-7	TGTGCCAGCAGTCTCCAAGTCTACGAGCAGTACTTC	CASSLQVYEQYF
-	once	TRBV5-1	TRBJ2-2	TGCGCCAGCAGTTTTAGCGGTTCGAACACCGGGGAGCTGTTTTTT	CASSFSGSNTGELFF
-	-	TRBV21-1	TRBJ2-2	TGTGCCAGCAGAATTGTCCACACAGGCTTGACCGGGGAGCTGTTTTTT	CASRIVHTGLTGELFF
-	-	TRBV11-2	TRBJ2-7	TGTGCCAGCAGCCCCGGGGCTAGTCTCTCCTACGAGCAGTACTTC	CASSPGASLSYEQYF
-	-	TRBV18	TRBJ2-1	TGTGCCAGCTCACCACCCCCGGGTCTGAACAATGAGCAGTTCTTC	CASSPPPGLNNEQFF
TRBD2	-	TRBV27	TRBJ2-5	TGTGCCAGCAGCCGCTACAGACTAGCGGGAGAAGGGGAGACCCAGTACTTC	CASSRYRLAGEGETQYF
-	-	TRBV30	TRBJ1-5	TGTGCCTGGAGTGTACAGATTAGTCTTGCCCAGCATTTT	CAWSVQISLAQHF
-	-	TRBV5-1	TRBJ2-5	TGCGCCAGCAGCTTTGAAGGGGGGCAAGAGACCCAGTACTTC	CASSFEGGQETQYF
-	-	TRBV20-1	TRBJ2-1	TGCAGTGCCCATAGGTCTTCGCAGTTCTTC	CSAHRSSQFF
-	-	TRBV13	TRBJ1-2	TGTGCCAGCAGCTTAGTCGCAGGCGGGCGGGTCTATGGCTACACCTTC	CASSLVAGGRVYGYTF
-	once	TRBV29-1	TRBJ1-2	TGCAGCGTTATCGGAGTAGCAGGGGCTGATGGCTACACCTTC	CSVIGVAGADGYTF
-	-	TRBV15	TRBJ2-7	TGTGCCACCAGCAGAGAGGGTGGGTTGTCACCCTACGAGCAGTACTTC	CATSREGGLSPYEQYF
-	-	TRBV28	TRBJ1-3	TGTGCCAGCAGTAGGTGGCACAGCTCTGGAAACACCATATATTTT	CASSRWHSSGNTIYF
TRBD2	-	TRBV7-2	TRBJ2-7	TGTGCCAGCAGCCTGACTAGCGGGAGCCAGTACGAGCAGTACTTC	CASSLTSGSQYEQYF
-	-	TRBV7-2	TRBJ2-7	TGTGCCAGCAGCTTTGGTCCGGCCCACGAGCAGTACTTC	CASSFGPAHEQYF
-	-	TRBV6-5	TRBJ1-1	TGTGCCAGCAGTTACTCGAACCGGGGGGGATCTGAAGCTTTCTTT	CASSYSNRGGSEAFF
TRBD1	-	TRBV5-1	TRBJ2-1	TGCGCCAGCAGCTCCGGGACAGGGTACAATGAGCAGTTCTTC	CASSSGTGYNEQFF
TRBD2	-	TRBV27	TRBJ2-7	TGTGCCAGCAGACCGGTCCCGCCTAGCGGGAACTACGAGCAGTACTTC	CASRPVPPSGNYEQYF
-	-	TRBV25-1	TRBJ2-1	TGTGCCAGCACATTTCACAGGGACAATGAGCAGTTCTTC	CASTFHRDNEQFF
TRBD2	-	TRBV19	TRBJ2-7	TGTGCCAGTAGTATAGATAGCGGGAGTAGCGACGAGCAGTACTTC	CASSIDSGSSDEQYF
-	-	TRBV5-1	TRBJ1-2	TGCGCCAGCAGCTTGGGATACAAACCGAAGCAAAGGGACTATGGCTACACCTTC	CASSLGYKPKQRDYGYTF
-	-	TRBV19	TRBJ1-5	TGTGCCAGTAGTGGGCCAGTCAATCAGCCCCAGCATTTT	CASSGPVNQPQHF
TRBD2	-	TRBV28	TRBJ2-2	TGTGCCAGCAGTTTACGTGGGCGGGGGAGTAAGGCCGGGGAGCTGTTTTTT	CASSLRGRGSKAGELFF
-	-	TRBV6-1	TRBJ1-2	TGTGCCAGCAGTGAATCCGATTCGAGGGGTCGTTATGGCTACACCTTC	CASSESDSRGRYGYTF
TRBD1	-	TRBV18	TRBJ1-4	TGTGCCAGCTCACAGGACAGGGGCCAATGGGAAAAACTGTTTTTT	CASSQDRGQWEKLFF
TRBD1	-	TRBV28	TRBJ2-7	TGTGCCAGCAGTTTAGCGACAGGGGGCGACTTCTACGAGCAGTACTTC	CASSLATGGDFYEQYF
-	-	TRBV6-1	TRBJ1-1	TGTGCCAGCGGCAGGGTGTTGAACACTGAAGCTTTCTTT	CASGRVLNTEAFF
-	-	TRBV7-9	TRBJ2-5	TGTGCCAGCAGCTCAGGACTAGGGGGAAGGGGCCAGGAGACCCAGTACTTC	CASSSGLGGRGQETQYF
-	-	TRBV5-4	TRBJ2-7	TGTGCCAGCAGCATGTGGGGGGGACAAACCTACGAGCAGTACTTC	CASSMWGGQTYEQYF
-	once	TRBV7-2	TRBJ2-5	TGTGCCAGCAGCTTAGGCAGACAAGAGACCCAGTACTTC	CASSLGRQETQYF
-	-	TRBV28	TRBJ1-2	TGTGCCAGCAGAAATAACAGAATTCGGCAGGAAGGCTACACCTTC	CASRNNRIRQEGYTF
TRBD2	-	TRBV19	TRBJ2-7	TGTGCCAGTACCCCCGGAGGTAGCGGGCGTTACGAGCAGTACTTC	CASTPGGSGRYEQYF
-	-	TRBV28	TRBJ2-7	TGTGCCAGCAGTCGCACCTCGGGTTATAACGAGCAGTACTTC	CASSRTSGYNEQYF
TRBD1	-	TRBV23-1	TRBJ2-7	TGCGCCAGCGCGCCTGGACAGGGCCGCTTCGAGCAGTACTTC	CASAPGQGRFEQYF
-	-	TRBV28	TRBJ1-5	TGTGCCAGCAGTTTAGGGCACTTGAATCAGCCCCAGCATTTT	CASSLGHLNQPQHF
TRBD1	-	TRBV30	TRBJ2-6	TGTGCCTGGAGCGGGACAGTGGGCTCTGGGGCCAACGTCCTGACTTTC	CAWSGTVGSGANVLTF
TRBD1	-	TRBV5-1	TRBJ2-3	TGCGCCAGCAGCTTGGACAGGGGTAGGGATACGCAGTATTTT	CASSLDRGRDTQYF
TRBD1	-	TRBV19	TRBJ2-1	TGTGCCAGTAGTACCCAGGGGGTCTACAATGAGCAGTTCTTC	CASSTQGVYNEQFF